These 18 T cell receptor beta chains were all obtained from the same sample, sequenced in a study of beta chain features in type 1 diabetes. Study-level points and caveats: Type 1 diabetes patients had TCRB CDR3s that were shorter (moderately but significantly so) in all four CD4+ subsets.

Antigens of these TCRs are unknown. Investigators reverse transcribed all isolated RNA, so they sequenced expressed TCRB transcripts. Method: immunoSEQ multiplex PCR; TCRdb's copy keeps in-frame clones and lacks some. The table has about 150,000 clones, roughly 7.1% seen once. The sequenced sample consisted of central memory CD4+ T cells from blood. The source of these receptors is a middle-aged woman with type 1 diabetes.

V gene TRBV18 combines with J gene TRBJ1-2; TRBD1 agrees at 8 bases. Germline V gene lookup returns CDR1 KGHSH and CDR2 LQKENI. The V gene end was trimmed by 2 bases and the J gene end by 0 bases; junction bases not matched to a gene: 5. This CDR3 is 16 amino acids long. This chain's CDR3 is CASSPSGQGANYGYTF. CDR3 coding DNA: TGTGCCAGCTCACCATCAGGACAGGGAGCTAACTATGGCTACACCTTC. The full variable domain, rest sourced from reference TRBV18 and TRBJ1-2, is NAGVMQNPRHLVRRRGQEARLRCSPMKGHSHVYWYRQLPEEGLKFMVYLQKENIIDESGMPKERFSAEFPKEGPSILRIQQVVRGDSAAYFCASSPSGQGANYGYTFGSGTRLTVV.

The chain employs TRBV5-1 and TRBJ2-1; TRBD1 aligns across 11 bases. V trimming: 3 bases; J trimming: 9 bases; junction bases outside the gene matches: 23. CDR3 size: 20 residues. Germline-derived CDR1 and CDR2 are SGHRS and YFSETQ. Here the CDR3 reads CASSSGMLGSGTGGPAEQFF. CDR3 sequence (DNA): TGCGCCAGCAGCTCGGGGATGTTGGGGTCCGGGACAGGGGGTCCTGCTGAGCAGTTCTTC.

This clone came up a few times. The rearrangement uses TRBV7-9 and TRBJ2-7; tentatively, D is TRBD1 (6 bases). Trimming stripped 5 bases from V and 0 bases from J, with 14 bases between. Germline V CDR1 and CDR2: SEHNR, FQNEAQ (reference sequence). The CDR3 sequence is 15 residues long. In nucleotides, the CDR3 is TGTGCCAGCAGCCCCACAGGGACGTCCTCCTACGAGCAGTACTTC. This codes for CASSPTGTSSYEQYF. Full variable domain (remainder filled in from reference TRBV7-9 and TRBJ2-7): DTGVSQNPRHKITKRGQNVTFRCDPISEHNRLYWYRQTLGQGPEFLTYFQNEAQLEKSRLLSDRFSAERPKGSFSTLEIQRTEQGDSAMYLCASSPTGTSSYEQYFGPGTRLTVT.

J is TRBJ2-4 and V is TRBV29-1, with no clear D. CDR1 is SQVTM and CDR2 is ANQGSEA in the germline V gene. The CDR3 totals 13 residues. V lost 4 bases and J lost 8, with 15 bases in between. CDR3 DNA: TGCAGCGTTGTGGTGCAGGTCAGCTACATTCAGTACTTC. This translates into CSVVVQVSYIQYF.

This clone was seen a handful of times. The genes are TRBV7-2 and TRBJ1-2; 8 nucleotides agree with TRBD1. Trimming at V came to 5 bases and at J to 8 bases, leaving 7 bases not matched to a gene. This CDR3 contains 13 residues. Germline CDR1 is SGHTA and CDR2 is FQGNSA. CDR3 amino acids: CASSPARGLGYTF. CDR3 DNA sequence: TGTGCCAGCAGCCCGGCCAGGGGGCTAGGCTACACCTTC.

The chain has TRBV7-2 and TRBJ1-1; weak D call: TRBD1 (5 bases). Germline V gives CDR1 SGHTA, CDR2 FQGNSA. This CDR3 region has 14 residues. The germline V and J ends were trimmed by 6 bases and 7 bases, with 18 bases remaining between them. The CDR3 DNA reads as TGTGCCAGCAGTTACTCAGGGAACCGTGGTGAAGCTTTCTTT. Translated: CASSYSGNRGEAFF.

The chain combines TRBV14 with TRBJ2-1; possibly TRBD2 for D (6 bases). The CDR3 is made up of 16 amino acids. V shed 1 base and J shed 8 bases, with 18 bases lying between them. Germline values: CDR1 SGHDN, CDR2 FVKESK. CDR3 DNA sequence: TGTGCCAGCAGCCAAGGGGACTGGTGGTCTAGCTATGAGCAGTTCTTC. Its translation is CASSQGDWWSSYEQFF.

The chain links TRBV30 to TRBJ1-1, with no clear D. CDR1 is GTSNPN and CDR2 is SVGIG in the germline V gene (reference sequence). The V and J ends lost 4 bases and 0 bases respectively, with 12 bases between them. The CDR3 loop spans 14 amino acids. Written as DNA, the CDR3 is TGTGCCTGGACGTTACAGTCCTTGAACACTGAAGCTTTCTTT. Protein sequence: CAWTLQSLNTEAFF.

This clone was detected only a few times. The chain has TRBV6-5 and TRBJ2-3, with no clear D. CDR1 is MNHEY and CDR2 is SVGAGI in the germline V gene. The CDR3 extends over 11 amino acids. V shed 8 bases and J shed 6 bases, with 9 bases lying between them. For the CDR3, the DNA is TGTGCCAGCCGGTCGAGGGATACGCAGTATTTT. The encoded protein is CASRSRDTQYF.

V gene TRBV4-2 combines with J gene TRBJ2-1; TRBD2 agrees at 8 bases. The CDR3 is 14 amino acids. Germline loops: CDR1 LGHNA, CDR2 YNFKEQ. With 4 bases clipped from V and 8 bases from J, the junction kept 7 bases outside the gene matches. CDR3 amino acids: CASSLKTGGHEQFF. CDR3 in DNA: TGTGCCAGCAGCCTCAAAACGGGGGGGCATGAGCAGTTCTTC.

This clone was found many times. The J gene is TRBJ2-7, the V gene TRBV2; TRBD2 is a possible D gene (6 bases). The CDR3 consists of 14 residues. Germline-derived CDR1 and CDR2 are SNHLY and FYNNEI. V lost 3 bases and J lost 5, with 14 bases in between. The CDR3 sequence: CASSDDGGGDEQYF. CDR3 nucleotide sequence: TGTGCCAGCAGTGACGACGGGGGAGGAGACGAGCAGTACTTC.

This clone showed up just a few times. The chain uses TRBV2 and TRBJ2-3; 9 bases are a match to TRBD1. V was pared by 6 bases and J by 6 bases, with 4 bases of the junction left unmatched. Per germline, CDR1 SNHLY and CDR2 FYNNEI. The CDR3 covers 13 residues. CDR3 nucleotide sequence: TGTGCCAGCAGACTCGGGACAGGGGATACGCAGTATTTT. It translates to CASRLGTGDTQYF.

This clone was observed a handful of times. The CDR3 spells CASSQSDRGQETQYF. The CDR3 DNA follows: TGTGCCAGCAGCCAATCGGACAGGGGACAAGAGACCCAGTACTTC. The chain recombines TRBV4-2 with TRBJ2-5; TRBD1 agrees at 9 bases. Trimming cost V 2 bases and J 2 bases; bases outside gene matches: 3. The CDR3 has 15 amino acids. The V gene's germline CDR1 is LGHNA and CDR2 YNFKEQ.

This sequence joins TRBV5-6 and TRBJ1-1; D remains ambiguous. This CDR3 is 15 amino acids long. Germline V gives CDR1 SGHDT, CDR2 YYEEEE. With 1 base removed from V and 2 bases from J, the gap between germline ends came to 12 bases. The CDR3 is CASSLRVALNTEAFF. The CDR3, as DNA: TGTGCCAGCAGCTTGCGGGTGGCCTTAAACACTGAAGCTTTCTTT.

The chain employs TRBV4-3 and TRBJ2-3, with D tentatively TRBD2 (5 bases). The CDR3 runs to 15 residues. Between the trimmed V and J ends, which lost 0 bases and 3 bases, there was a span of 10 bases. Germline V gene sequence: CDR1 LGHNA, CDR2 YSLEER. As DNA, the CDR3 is TGCGCCAGCAGCCAAGATCCCCGGGAAACAGATACGCAGTATTTT. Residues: CASSQDPRETDTQYF.

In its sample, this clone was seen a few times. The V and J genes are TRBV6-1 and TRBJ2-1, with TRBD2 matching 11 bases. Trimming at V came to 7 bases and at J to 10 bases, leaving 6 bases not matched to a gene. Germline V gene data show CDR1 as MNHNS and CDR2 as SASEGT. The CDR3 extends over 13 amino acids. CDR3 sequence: CASTWTSGPEQFF. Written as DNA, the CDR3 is TGTGCCAGCACCTGGACTAGCGGGCCAGAGCAGTTCTTC.

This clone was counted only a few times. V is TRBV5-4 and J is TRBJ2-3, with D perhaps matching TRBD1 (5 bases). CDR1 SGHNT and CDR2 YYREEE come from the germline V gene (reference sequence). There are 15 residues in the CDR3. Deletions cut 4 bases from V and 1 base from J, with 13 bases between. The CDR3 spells CASSTPGWGTDTQYF. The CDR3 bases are TGTGCCAGCAGCACACCAGGGTGGGGCACAGATACGCAGTATTTT.

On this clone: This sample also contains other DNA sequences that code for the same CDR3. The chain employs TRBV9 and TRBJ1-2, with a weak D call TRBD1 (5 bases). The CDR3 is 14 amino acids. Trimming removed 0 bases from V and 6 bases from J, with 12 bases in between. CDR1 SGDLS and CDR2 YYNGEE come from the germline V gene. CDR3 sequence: CASSVVREGNGYTF. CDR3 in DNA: TGTGCCAGCAGCGTAGTCAGGGAAGGGAATGGCTACACCTTC.